The clone carrying this TCR beta chain was counted only a few times. Its antigen remains unidentified. The data stem from a study of beta chain features in type 1 diabetes. Study observations and caveats: Moderate but significant shortening of TCRB CDR3s was recorded in all four CD4+ subsets from Type 1 diabetes patients. Compared with healthy donors, patients appeared to share more similar naive, central memory and regulatory TCRB repertoires.

This CDR3 comprises 13 residues. Looked up from germline, CDR1 is GTSNPN and CDR2 is SVGIG (reference sequence). V lost 2 bases and J 1 base, leaving 8 bases between the germline ends. cDNA synthesis used the whole RNA isolate, giving expressed TCRB sequences. Produced via immunoSEQ multiplex PCR; TCRdb's table is partial and in-frame only. This table holds 300,000 to 400,000 clones, less than 15% found once. The V gene is TRBV30, the J gene TRBJ1-2; D gene unclear. Input material: naive CD4+ T cells from blood. The sequence derives from a woman under 30 with type 1 diabetes. The CDR3 is CAWSKGGNYGYTF. As DNA, the CDR3 is TGTGCCTGGAGTAAAGGCGGTAACTATGGCTACACCTTC.